A selection of T cell receptor beta chains follows, all from one sample in a study of blood T cells in healthy people across ages. Using its own MiXCR run on the 5' RACE reads, TCRdb lists one record per CDR3 protein. The table shows approximately 800,000 distinct CDR3 sequences, with 20% to 30% occurring only once. The sample also formed part of further work on T cells of mothers and their children.

The source material was blood. These receptor sequences come from a boy younger than 18 in good health. CDR3s include the opening cysteine and the closing phenylalanine or tryptophan. The order of the fields is D gene, J gene, V gene, clone size, CDR3 protein, CDR3 DNA. D genes are given only for firm matches. Only some rows state a clone size, as once, few, many or a class for expanded clones.

.,TRBJ2-7,TRBV20-1,few,CSASAPPYEQYF,TGCAGTGCTAGTGCTCCCCCCTACGAGCAGTACTTC
TRBD1,TRBJ1-5,TRBV28,few,CASSLSSTGNQPQHF,TGTGCCAGCAGTTTATCTTCGACAGGGAATCAGCCCCAGCATTTT
TRBD2,TRBJ2-1,TRBV4-1,few,CASSRSGGSDEQFF,TGCGCCAGCAGCCGTAGCGGGGGGAGTGATGAGCAGTTCTTC
TRBD2,TRBJ2-5,TRBV20-1,.,CSAAGTSGVFGQETQYF,TGCAGTGCGGCCGGGACTAGCGGGGTTTTCGGTCAAGAGACCCAGTACTTC
.,TRBJ2-3,TRBV20-1,few,CSVPGTRSTDTQYF,TGCAGTGTCCCCGGGACACGTAGCACAGATACGCAGTATTTT
TRBD1,TRBJ2-4,TRBV28,few,CASSFVTGTYF,TGTGCCAGCAGTTTTGTGACAGGGACCTACTTC
TRBD2,TRBJ2-1,TRBV7-9,.,CASSSTSGISVGYF,TGTGCCAGCAGCTCTACTAGCGGGATATCTGTAGGTTACTTC
.,TRBJ1-2,TRBV18,.,CASSPRTDYGYTF,TGTGCCAGCTCACCACGCACCGACTATGGCTACACCTTC
TRBD1,TRBJ2-5,TRBV5-1,many,CASSSGTGGGETQYF,TGTGCCAGCAGCTCAGGAACAGGGGGCGGAGAGACCCAGTACTTC
.,TRBJ2-5,TRBV28,many,CASSLSGSETQYF,TGTGCCAGCAGTTTATCGGGGTCAGAGACCCAGTACTTC
.,TRBJ2-1,TRBV2,.,CASGRGTYNEQFF,TGTGCCAGCGGTAGGGGGACATACAATGAGCAGTTCTTC
TRBD2,TRBJ2-5,TRBV3-1,once,CASSPTGTMVETQYF,TGTGCCAGCAGCCCAACCGGGACTATGGTAGAGACCCAGTACTTC